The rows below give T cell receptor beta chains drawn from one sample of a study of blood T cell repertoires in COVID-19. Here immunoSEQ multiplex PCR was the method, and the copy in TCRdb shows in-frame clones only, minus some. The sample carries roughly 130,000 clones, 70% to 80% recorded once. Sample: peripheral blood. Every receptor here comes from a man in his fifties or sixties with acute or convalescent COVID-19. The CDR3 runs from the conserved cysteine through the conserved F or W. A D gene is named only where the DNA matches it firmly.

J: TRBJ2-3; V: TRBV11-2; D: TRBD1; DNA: TGTGCCAGCAGCTTAGCGACAGGGGCAGATACGCAGTATTTT; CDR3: CASSLATGADTQYF
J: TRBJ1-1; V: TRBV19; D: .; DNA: TGTGCCAGTAGTATGAGAGGGGGGGTTGCTGAAGCTTTCTTT; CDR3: CASSMRGGVAEAFF
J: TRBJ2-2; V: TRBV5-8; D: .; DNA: TGTGCCAGCAGCTTGGCCCCGCAGGCAGGGGCCGGGGAGCTGTTTTTT; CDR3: CASSLAPQAGAGELFF
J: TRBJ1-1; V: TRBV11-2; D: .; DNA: TGTGCCAGCAGCCGCAAAGCCGGGACACCCCCGGCTGAAGCTTTCTTT; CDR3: CASSRKAGTPPAEAFF
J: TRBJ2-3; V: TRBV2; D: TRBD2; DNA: TGTGCCAGCAGAGTACTAGCGGGGGGGCCGACAGATACGCAGTATTTT; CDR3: CASRVLAGGPTDTQYF
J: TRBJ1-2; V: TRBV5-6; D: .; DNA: TGTGCCAGCAGCTTGCTTACCTTTAGGAGGGAGGATAGGCATGGCTACACCTTC; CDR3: CASSLLTFRREDRHGYTF
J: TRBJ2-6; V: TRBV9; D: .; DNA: TGTGCCAGCAGCGTGGAGGGGGCCAACGTCCTGACTTTC; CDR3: CASSVEGANVLTF
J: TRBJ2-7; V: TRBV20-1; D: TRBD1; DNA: TGCAGTGCTAGTATCAGGACAGGGGGCGAGCAGTACTTC; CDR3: CSASIRTGGEQYF
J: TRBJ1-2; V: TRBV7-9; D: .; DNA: TGTGCCAGCAGCAAGACGTCTGGAGGAACTCTAAACTATGGCTACACCTTC; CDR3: CASSKTSGGTLNYGYTF
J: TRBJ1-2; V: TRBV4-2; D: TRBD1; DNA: TGTGCCAGCAGCCGGGACAGGGGTGATGGCTACACCTTC; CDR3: CASSRDRGDGYTF
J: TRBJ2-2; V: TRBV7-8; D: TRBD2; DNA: TGTGCCAGCAGCTCAGGACTAGCGGGGTCGGCCACCGGGGAGCTGTTTTTT; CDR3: CASSSGLAGSATGELFF
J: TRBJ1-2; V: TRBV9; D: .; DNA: TGTGCCAGCAGCGTAAGAGCAGGGTCTAACTATGGCTACACCTTC; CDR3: CASSVRAGSNYGYTF
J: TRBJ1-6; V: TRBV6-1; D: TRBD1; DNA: TGTGCCAGCAGTGCCGGAGGACAGGGGGAAAGTTCACCCCTCCACTTT; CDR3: CASSAGGQGESSPLHF